The present T cell receptor beta chain was sequenced within a study of T cells in Graves' hyperthyroidism and ophthalmopathy (dated by TCRdb to about 2019). Turning to the overall study: Peripheral blood was sampled at the time of initial diagnosis, prior to any treatment. To identify distinguishing TCR V-J signatures, a discovery cohort of some 100 patients was used, comprising some 43 with Graves' ophthalmopathy and around 57 with stable Graves' hyperthyroidism. Whether ophthalmopathy could be predicted prospectively was tested in an independent validation cohort made up of under 20 hyperthyroidism patients plus 17 patients who later progressed to ophthalmopathy. The 100 or so discovery patients were divided at random into training and test sets in a 7:3 ratio. The study also compared thyroid tissue and blood T-cell repertoires from a handful of Graves' hyperthyroidism patients. After blood sampling, hyperthyroidism patients were treated with methimazole at a starting dose of 30 mg daily, and ophthalmopathy patients were treated with high-dose intravenous methylprednisolone. The paper reports TCR Vbeta CDR3 sequencing of roughly 140 peripheral blood samples: approximately 43 ophthalmopathy, over 70 hyperthyroidism and some 17 progressor patients.

TCR beta CDR3 regions were amplified from RNA transcripts. A first-round RT-PCR of the TCR CDR3 used the HTBI primer set with the Qiagen OneStep RT-PCR kit. A second multiplex PCR round built the libraries, followed by size selection and purification. Paired-end sequencing of the libraries was performed with 100 bp reads on an Illumina HiSeq2000. The paper's data handling went like this. SOAPnuke was used to process the raw data, throwing out any read that contained adapters or uncalled bases, had a mean Phred below 15, or lacked an exact constant-primer or identifier match. COPE v1.2.5 was used to merge high-quality paired reads, and clonotypes were defined as unique nucleotide sequences. Clonotypes were aligned to IMGT TRBV, TRBD and TRBJ reference segments using MiTCR v1.1. Only V-J combinations with frequency above 0.0001, covering about 99% of repertoires, were analysed. The TCS score was defined as the ratio of F50 (clonal expansion) to E x V (chaos), calculated using BLOSUM62-based TCRdist between CDR3 peptides within each V-J. Welch's t-statistics and random forest reduced around 550 V-J features to roughly 13, which were used in a naive Bayes classifier (R e1071). The similarity between thyroid and blood repertoires was quantified using the Morisita-Horn index. The raw public data were reprocessed by TCRdb itself: fastp quality trimming at Q25, MiXCR clonotype calling, in-frame beta chains only. For every CDR3 protein sequence, its rows merge into one entry that carries the most common genes and DNA. The V and J calls come from TCRdb's annotation, not from the publication. The sample table lists some 800,000 distinct CDR3 sequences, over 35% of them with a count of one. Clones ranked in the top ten supply 8.9% of the sample.

Results the study describes overall, beyond this receptor: A 13 V-J signature model separated ophthalmopathy from stable hyperthyroidism, with roughly 88% sensitivity and around 84% specificity in cross-validation and 80%/75% in testing. No statistical method was used to fix the sample size in advance, and group allocation was not hidden from the investigators. Most expanded thyroid clonotypes (frequency above 0.001) were also found in blood, which suggests that blood repertoires may mirror thyroid immune responses. In validation, the model predicted progression to ophthalmopathy with approximately 69% sensitivity and 72% to 75% specificity, a median of 6.5 months before onset.

This clonotype has at least ten counts. Its recognized antigen is unknown. There are no base qualities to consult, and no much larger clone falls within one base. Stable Graves' hyperthyroidism was defined as no progression to ophthalmopathy during 18 months of follow-up. Hyperthyroidism patients were newly diagnosed, with disease duration under 2 months, and aged 18 to 65 years. The study excluded patients with uncontrolled infections, other autoimmune diseases, pregnancy or lactation. Diagnoses were established on the basis of clinical symptoms, serum thyroxine and TRAb, thyroid ultrasound, and orbital computed tomography. PBMCs were separated from 10 ml of fresh peripheral blood using Ficoll-Paque density gradient centrifugation. Trizol reagent was used to extract total RNA, and RNA quality was then checked on an Agilent 2100 Bioanalyzer. V is clipped by 0 bases and J by 6 bases, and the sequence between their germline boundaries is 11 bases long. CDR1 is given as LNHNV and CDR2 as YYDKDF, both from the germline V gene (reference sequence). The CDR3 holds 15 amino acids from the cysteine to the phenylalanine. The kept DNA is CDR3 alone, 45 bases in frame from the first base.

The V gene is TRBV15 and the J gene is TRBJ1-4; the D region possibly corresponds to TRBD1 (5 bases align). Sequenced input: blood. This clonotype originated in a man aged 18 to 30 with Graves' hyperthyroidism. The DNA sequence is as follows: TGTGCCACCAGCAGAGAAGACGGGACGGATGAAAAACTGTTTTTT. It translates as CATSREDGTDEKLFF.